The 5 T cell receptor beta chains below all came from one sample that was sequenced in a study of regulatory T cells in long-lasting Graves disease. Sequencing libraries for TCR beta were prepared with iRepertoire HTBI primers and Arm-PCR of CDR3 regions. MiXCR was run by TCRdb on the multiplex PCR reads, yielding one entry per CDR3 protein. The profile covers 600,000 to 850,000 distinct CDR3 sequences, with approximately 31% appearing a single time and roughly 46% taken by the ten largest. Time point here: persistent/refractory GD, antithyroid drugs over 5 years with positive TRAb. RNA from PBMCs was the source of the TCR library. The source material was peripheral blood mononuclear cells (PBMCs), sampled when the disease was refractory, from a patient treated with antithyroid drugs. The receptors derive from a female donor with Graves disease.

This clonotype was seen repeatedly, ten times or more. The chain joins TRBV19 to TRBJ1-2, with 7 bases that match TRBD1. Germline CDR1 reads LNHDA; CDR2 reads SQIVND (reference sequence). This CDR3 comprises 13 residues. V lost 9 bases to trimming and J lost 2 bases; unmatched junction nucleotides: 6. For the CDR3, the DNA is TGTGCCAGCAGGCGACAGGGAAACTATGGCTACACCTTC. This translates into CASRRQGNYGYTF.

This chain links TRBV6-1 with TRBJ1-1; D may be TRBD1 (5 bases). V lost 7 bases to trimming and J lost 4 bases, with 13 bases between them. The CDR3 has 13 amino acids. Germline V gives CDR1 MNHNS, CDR2 SASEGT. CDR3 protein: CASTRGGGTEAFF. DNA for the CDR3: TGTGCCAGCACCCGCGGGGGAGGCACTGAAGCTTTCTTT.

This clonotype came up a few times. This chain links TRBV6-2 or TRBV6-3 with TRBJ2-7; D may be TRBD1 (6 bases). The CDR3 runs 19 residues. Deletions cut 0 bases from V and 3 bases from J, with 24 bases between. The V gene's germline CDR1 is MNHEY and CDR2 SVGEGT. CDR3 residues: CASSYSSPLQGSLHYEQYF. For the CDR3, the DNA is TGTGCCAGCAGTTACTCGTCGCCCTTACAGGGATCCTTACACTACGAGCAGTACTTC.

This clonotype appeared many times. The chain carries TRBV28 and TRBJ1-2; 9 nucleotides agree with TRBD1. V was clipped by 6 bases and J by 5 bases; unmatched bases: 7. This CDR3 comprises 14 residues. Germline V lookup: CDR1 MDHEN, CDR2 SYDVKM. The CDR3 sequence is CASSIQGAVYGYTF. In DNA form, the CDR3 reads TGTGCCAGCAGCATACAGGGGGCGGTGTATGGCTACACCTTC.

The chain recombines TRBV28 with TRBJ1-1; D is possibly TRBD1 (5 bases). Looked up from germline, CDR1 is MDHEN and CDR2 is SYDVKM. V was shortened by 6 bases and J by 10 bases, with 24 bases between the two germline ends. The CDR3 has 15 residues. The CDR3 loop reads CASSLAGVVRGAAFF. The CDR3 coding sequence is TGTGCCAGCAGCTTAGCGGGGGTCGTGAGGGGCGCAGCTTTCTTT.